This is a list of T cell receptor beta chains from one sample in a study of cytomegalovirus exposure and HLA in healthy donors. Data came from immunoSEQ multiplex PCR; TCRdb stores just in-frame clones and leaves some out. The repertoire has some 120,000 clones, over 65% of them found once; the top ten carry approximately 1.2%. Sequencing was performed on PBMCs. These TCRs come from a man aged 45-65 years in good health and CMV-seronegative. The CDR3 runs from the conserved cysteine through the conserved F or W. A D gene is named only where the DNA matches it firmly. Clone size is shown for a subset of rows, as once, few, many or a class of expanded clone.

TRBJ2-7 NA NA TRBV5-6 TGTGCCAGCAGCTTGTTCTTGCGGGTTAGCTCCTACGAGCAGTACTTC CASSLFLRVSSYEQYF
TRBJ1-4 TRBD1 NA TRBV5-4 TGTGCCAGCAGCGCACAGGGGGCAGGGGAAAAACTGTTTTTT CASSAQGAGEKLFF
TRBJ1-1 NA NA TRBV5-8 TGTGCCAGCAGCGCCTGGAAGGGGTTGGGGAACACTGAAGCTTTCTTT CASSAWKGLGNTEAFF
TRBJ1-5 TRBD1 NA TRBV30 TGTGCCTGGGGCCAAAGGGGCAGGGGGGCCAATCAGCCCCAGCATTTT CAWGQRGRGANQPQHF
TRBJ2-7 NA NA TRBV28 TGTGCCAGCAGGAGCTCCTACGAGCAGTACTTC CASRSSYEQYF
TRBJ1-1 NA few TRBV6-1 TGTGCCAGCAGTGTTAAAAGGGGTGTGGAAGCTTTCTTT CASSVKRGVEAFF
TRBJ2-3 TRBD2 NA TRBV10-3 TGTGCCATCAGAGAGGATACCGGGACTAGCGGTTCAGATACGCAGTATTTT CAIREDTGTSGSDTQYF
TRBJ2-7 TRBD1 NA TRBV28 TGTGCCAGCAGGAGGGGACAGGGCTCAAGCTCCTACGAGCAGTACTTC CASRRGQGSSSYEQYF
TRBJ2-7 TRBD1 once TRBV6-5 TGTGCCAGCAGTTACACAAAGACAGGGGGCTACGAGCAGTACTTC CASSYTKTGGYEQYF
TRBJ2-1 TRBD1 NA TRBV11-2 TGTGCCAGCAGCTCCCCCGGGACAGGGTCTCATGAGCAGTTCTTC CASSSPGTGSHEQFF
TRBJ2-2 NA once TRBV5-1 TGCGCCAGCAGCTTGGACACCCCGAACACCGGGGAGCTGTTTTTT CASSLDTPNTGELFF
TRBJ2-2 TRBD2 NA TRBV5-1 TGCGCCAGCAGCTTTCTAGCGGGAGTTGGGACCGGGGAGCTGTTTTTT CASSFLAGVGTGELFF
TRBJ2-7 TRBD1 NA TRBV5-1 TGCGCCAGCAGCCCCGGGCAGGGGGCTTACGAGCAGTACTTC CASSPGQGAYEQYF
TRBJ1-3 NA NA TRBV27 TGTGCCAGCAGTAACGGACAAAACTCTGGAAACACCATATATTTT CASSNGQNSGNTIYF
TRBJ1-1 TRBD1 NA TRBV10-2 TGCGCCAGCAGTTTTTCCGGGACAGGGAACACTGAAGCTTTCTTT CASSFSGTGNTEAFF
TRBJ1-6 NA once TRBV10-3 TGTGCCATCAGTGAAGAAGGGGATAATTCACCCCTCCACTTT CAISEEGDNSPLHF
TRBJ2-7 NA NA TRBV5-4 TGTGCCAGCAGCTTAGGACGGGAGTACGAGCAGTACTTC CASSLGREYEQYF
TRBJ1-1 NA NA TRBV2 TGTGCCAGCAGTGGACAGGATTACACTGAAGCTTTCTTT CASSGQDYTEAFF
TRBJ2-5 TRBD1 NA TRBV10-2 TGCGCCGTCCACCCCCGGGACAGGGGCCCGTGGGAGCAGTACTTC CAVHPRDRGPWEQYF
TRBJ2-3 NA NA TRBV11-1 TGTGCCAGTCGGCGGCGGGGCACAGATACGCAGTATTTT CASRRRGTDTQYF
TRBJ1-2 TRBD1 NA TRBV28 TGTGCCAGCAGACCTTGGGACAGGGTAGCAGGCTACACCTTC CASRPWDRVAGYTF
TRBJ2-2 NA NA TRBV7-2 TGTGCCAGCAGCTTGTATACCGGGGAGCTGTTTTTT CASSLYTGELFF
TRBJ2-7 TRBD1 NA TRBV28 TGTGCCAGCAGTTTAGTGTCGGGCAGGGGGATCAACCACGAGCAGTACTTC CASSLVSGRGINHEQYF
TRBJ2-2 NA few TRBV10-3 TGTGCCACTAGGGGGGGCACCGGGGAGCTGTTTTTT CATRGGTGELFF
TRBJ1-4 TRBD1 NA TRBV6-1 TGTGCCAGCAGTGAAGTAGGGACAGCAAATGAAAAACTGTTTTTT CASSEVGTANEKLFF
TRBJ2-7 NA NA TRBV6-5 TGTGCCAGCAGTACGCCGTCGGGATCCCCCTACGAGCAGTACTTC CASSTPSGSPYEQYF
TRBJ2-7 NA NA TRBV28 TGTGCCAGCAGTTTAAGGGGTAGTAGCAGCTACGAGCAGTACTTC CASSLRGSSSYEQYF
TRBJ2-1 TRBD2 NA TRBV28 TGTGCCAGCAGTTCCAGCGGGGTGGCTGACGTTTACAATGAGCAGTTCTTC CASSSSGVADVYNEQFF
TRBJ2-5 NA NA TRBV9 TGTGCCAGCAGCACCACCCAGGGGATGTTCCAAGAGACCCAGTACTTC CASSTTQGMFQETQYF
TRBJ2-1 TRBD2 NA TRBV7-2 TGTGCCAGCAGCTTGGAACTAGCGGGAGGAAATGAGCAGTTCTTC CASSLELAGGNEQFF
TRBJ2-5 NA NA TRBV28 TGTGCCAGCAGTTTGGCAGGCCCCCTCGAGACCCAGTACTTC CASSLAGPLETQYF
TRBJ1-4 TRBD1 NA TRBV13 TGTGCCAGCAGATCCGAAATACAGGGGGGAAAACTGTTTTTT CASRSEIQGGKLFF
TRBJ2-1 TRBD2 NA TRBV5-1 TGCGCCAGCAGCCCCGGGACTAGCGGGAGAAAATGGAATGAGCAGTTCTTC CASSPGTSGRKWNEQFF
TRBJ2-7 TRBD1 NA TRBV27 TGTGCCAGCAGTTTACGACAGGGGGCAGGGGAGCAGTACTTC CASSLRQGAGEQYF
TRBJ2-7 TRBD2 NA TRBV15 TGTGCCACCAGCAGAGATAGGCTAGCGGCAACCTACGAGCAGTACTTC CATSRDRLAATYEQYF
TRBJ2-7 TRBD1 NA TRBV2 TGTGCCAGCAGTAGGGACAGGCTAAACGAGCAGTACTTC CASSRDRLNEQYF
TRBJ1-2 TRBD1 once TRBV19 TGTGCCAGTAGCCAGAATCGACAGGGGAGCTATGGCTACACCTTC CASSQNRQGSYGYTF
TRBJ2-1 NA NA TRBV10-3 TGTGCCATCAGTCTACCAGGGGACAATGAGCAGTTCTTC CAISLPGDNEQFF
TRBJ2-7 TRBD1 NA TRBV29-1 TGCAGCGCCAAGACAGGGGGCCGCGAGCAGTACTTC CSAKTGGREQYF
TRBJ2-7 TRBD2 once TRBV27 TGTGCCAGCAGTTCCATTGGAGCGGGAGTAACCTACGAGCAGTACTTC CASSSIGAGVTYEQYF
TRBJ2-5 NA NA TRBV7-9 TGTGCCAGCAGCTCAACGACAGGACTCCAAGAGACCCAGTACTTC CASSSTTGLQETQYF
TRBJ1-5 NA NA TRBV28 TGTGCCAGCGAACAGGGAGGGAGCAATCAGCCCCAGCATTTT CASEQGGSNQPQHF
TRBJ2-2 NA once TRBV27 TGTGCCAGCAGTTTAATCCCGTTGGCGGACACCGGGGAGCTGTTTTTT CASSLIPLADTGELFF
TRBJ2-1 NA NA TRBV6-1 TGTGCCAGCAGTGATCCCGGGACTCTCCACAATGAGCAGTTCTTC CASSDPGTLHNEQFF
TRBJ1-4 NA NA TRBV5-8 TGTGCCAGCAGCTTGGTAGTGGGGGCCGGAGTGATCGGAAAACTGTTTTTT CASSLVVGAGVIGKLFF